This T cell receptor (beta chain) was retrieved from a study of OX40 agonist ivuxolimab in advanced cancers. Study-level background: Partial responses were achieved by three patients: one hepatocellular carcinoma, two cutaneous melanoma.

TCRdb's table, derived via immunoSEQ multiplex PCR, lists solely in-frame clones and lacks some. Of 40,000 or so clones detected, roughly 80% appear once; the ten largest clones hold about 8.1%. Peripheral blood came from all dose cohorts at three timepoints. Germline lookup yields CDR1 ENHRY and CDR2 SYGVKD. The ends lost 5 bases at V and 3 bases at J; junction bases unmatched: 1. The CDR3 is 13 residues long. Here the sequenced sample was CD4+ or CD8+ T cells sorted from blood, taken in a trial of the OX40 agonist ivuxolimab. The gene calls are TRBV10-3 and TRBJ1-1; TRBD1 matches at 9 bases. The TCR comes from an adult with an advanced solid tumor such as melanoma, head and neck, liver or kidney cancer. CDR3 bases: TGTGCCATCAGTAGGACAGGGGACACTGAAGCTTTCTTT. Encoded protein: CAISRTGDTEAFF.